The present TCR beta chain was sequenced within a study of T-cell reconstitution after alpha-beta-depleted transplantation in children. Whole-study findings and limits: Diversity and T-cell counts at one year after transplant derived mostly from new T cells. Day-60 TCRbeta diversity that was high in some patients was derived from surviving recipient T cells and thymic progenitors.

Preparing the TCRbeta library involved the use of unique molecular identifiers. TCRdb analysed the PCR reads with MiXCR anew, one entry per CDR3 protein. The sample records 200,000 to 250,000 distinct CDR3 sequences, roughly 11% being singletons. This clonotype was recorded many times. Its target is unknown. There are 15 residues in the CDR3. V lost 3 bases to trimming and J lost 2 bases; unmatched junction nucleotides: 4. Germline-derived CDR1 and CDR2 are LNHNV and YYDKDF (reference sequence). The sequences come from PBMCs, collected before TCRalphabeta/CD19-depleted stem cell transplant. The receptor comes from a child less than two years old with acute myeloid leukemia, due to receive a stem cell transplant. The genes are TRBV15 and TRBJ1-3; 7 nucleotides agree with TRBD1. The CDR3 DNA sequence: TGTGCCACCAGCAGCGCCGGGACAGCTGGAAACACCATATATTTT. The encoded protein is CATSSAGTAGNTIYF.